This T cell receptor (beta chain) was recovered during a study of cytomegalovirus exposure and HLA in healthy donors. 13 Jbeta primers and 60 Vbeta primers were used for the PCR. The assay was immunoSEQ multiplex PCR, and TCRdb's table has in-frame clones only and misses some. This sample yields 150,000 to 190,000 clones, of which about 85% are seen a single time; roughly 2.4% belongs to the top ten. The table lists this clone with a few counts. The antigen is unknown. Trimming left V 6 bases short and J 4 bases short, with 7 bases between. In germline, CDR1 is SNHLY, CDR2 FYNNEI. The CDR3 covers 12 residues. General study findings and limits: Later analysis demonstrated an association between a missense DCLRE1C variant and TCR beta V- and J-gene trimming. Productive rates of about 90% or about 30% were seen for most TCR beta V segments in an earlier analysis. Beyond CMV serostatus, there was no information to go on about immune exposure.

The chain is built from TRBV2 and TRBJ1-5; D gene unclear. The TCR comes from a woman between 18 and 29 years old in good health and CMV-seronegative. Sequencing input: PBMCs. DNA for the CDR3: TGTGCCAGCAGCGTCGGGAATCAGCCCCAGCATTTT. The encoded protein is CASSVGNQPQHF.